Each of the 16 T cell receptor beta chains below was sequenced from the same sample in a study of blood T cell repertoires in COVID-19. Measured with immunoSEQ multiplex PCR; TCRdb has only the in-frame clones, and not every one. The sample holds over 250,000 clones; more than 75% are singletons and the top ten take roughly 5%. Sequencing was performed on PBMCs or T cells enriched from blood (not recorded which). The receptors here all came from a woman between 25 and 40 years old who had recovered from COVID-19.

This chain links TRBV21-1 with TRBJ1-3. TRBV21-1 is a documented pseudogene. The CDR3 sequence is 14 residues long. The CDR3 DNA sequence: TGTGCCAGCGTCAAACGGGGAATTGGAAACACCATATATTTT. This encodes CASVKRGIGNTIYF.

The chain recombines TRBV2 with TRBJ1-1, with D possibly matching TRBD1 (5 bases). The CDR3 is 13 residues long. Trimming took off 3 bases at V and 6 bases at J, with 11 bases between the two ends. CDR1 is SNHLY, CDR2 FYNNEI, per germline. CDR3 in amino acids: CASSDRGFAEAFF. CDR3 nucleotide sequence: TGTGCCAGCAGTGACCGGGGGTTCGCTGAAGCTTTCTTT.

The rearrangement joins TRBV28 to TRBJ2-1, with 10 bases that match TRBD1. CDR1 and CDR2 (germline): MDHEN, SYDVKM. With V trimmed by 8 bases and J by 4 bases, 2 bases remained unmatched. The CDR3 runs to 13 residues. The CDR3 nucleotides are TGTGCCAGCGGGACAGGGGCGTACAATGAGCAGTTCTTC. Amino acids: CASGTGAYNEQFF.

This chain connects TRBV7-2 to TRBJ2-2; 12 bases agree with TRBD2. This CDR3 contains 18 residues. Unmatched junction bases numbered 12, after V lost 5 bases and J lost 5 bases. Germline V gene data show CDR1 as SGHTA and CDR2 as FQGNSA. The CDR3: CASSHLRLAGARTGELFF. The DNA of the CDR3 is TGTGCCAGCAGCCACCTGAGACTAGCGGGGGCCAGGACCGGGGAGCTGTTTTTT.

V is TRBV3-1 (or the pseudogene TRBV3-2) and J is TRBJ2-2; 7 nucleotides agree with TRBD1. V dropped 8 bases and J dropped 3; count of bases not matched to a gene: 9. The CDR3 sequence is 15 residues long. Germline CDR1 reads LGHDT; CDR2 reads YNNKEL (reference sequence). CDR3 coding DNA: TGTGCCAGCGGTGGTTACAGGGGATACACCGGGGAGCTGTTTTTT. This codes for CASGGYRGYTGELFF.

This rearrangement joins TRBV6-5 to TRBJ2-1; 14 bases are a match to TRBD2. CDR1 MNHEY and CDR2 SVGAGI come from the germline V gene. The CDR3 consists of 15 residues. V lost 6 bases to trimming and J lost 3 bases; unmatched junction nucleotides: 1. Written as DNA, the CDR3 is TGTGCCAGCAGGGGACTAGCGGGAGTCTACAATGAGCAGTTCTTC. Protein: CASRGLAGVYNEQFF.

This clone has just one count. The V call is TRBV6-5, the J call TRBJ1-4; TRBD1 aligns across 7 bases. The germline V gene encodes CDR1 MNHEY and CDR2 SVGAGI. V lost 5 bases to trimming and J lost 9 bases; unmatched junction nucleotides: 12. This CDR3 has 15 residues. CDR3 in amino acids: CASSPSRRDSKKLFF. For the CDR3, the DNA is TGTGCCAGCAGTCCCTCCCGCCGGGACAGCAAAAAACTGTTTTTT.

The chain recombines TRBV30 with TRBJ2-7; D possibly corresponds to TRBD2 (5 bases). The germline gives CDR1 GTSNPN, CDR2 SVGIG (reference sequence). This CDR3 spans 15 amino acids. Trimming took 0 bases from V and 4 from J, leaving 16 bases between them. The CDR3 spells CAWSVGSGIMYEQYF. The DNA for the CDR3 is TGTGCCTGGAGTGTGGGCAGCGGTATAATGTACGAGCAGTACTTC.

The genes are TRBV7-2 and TRBJ1-2; a weak D match, TRBD1 (5 bases). CDR3 length: 14 residues. Trimming left V 5 bases short and J 6 bases short, with 16 bases between. CDR1 is SGHTA and CDR2 is FQGNSA in the germline V gene. The chain's CDR3 is CASSTLGQGDGYTF. Here the CDR3 DNA reads TGTGCCAGCAGCACCCTGGGCCAGGGTGATGGCTACACCTTC.

The genes are TRBV15 and TRBJ1-4, with TRBD1 as a possible D gene (5 bases). This CDR3 has 13 residues. From germline, CDR1 is LNHNV and CDR2 YYDKDF (reference sequence). V was clipped by 0 bases and J by 13 bases, with 12 bases between them. The CDR3 DNA follows: TGTGCCACCAGCAGAGAACAGGTTGGCAGACTGTTTTTT. Its protein is CATSREQVGRLFF.

This rearrangement joins TRBV7-9 to TRBJ1-5; TRBD1 matches at 8 bases. There are 17 residues in the CDR3. V trimming: 4 bases; J trimming: 2 bases; junction bases outside the gene matches: 10. Germline CDR1 SEHNR, CDR2 FQNEAQ (reference sequence). The CDR3 here is CASSSSNLDRGNQPQHF. CDR3 coding DNA: TGTGCCAGCAGCTCCTCAAACCTGGACAGGGGCAATCAGCCCCAGCATTTT.

The chain is built from TRBV5-1 and TRBJ2-3, with 12 bases aligning to TRBD2. Trimming cost V 4 bases and J 1 base; bases outside gene matches: 10. Germline CDR1 SGHRS, CDR2 YFSETQ. The CDR3 length is 18 residues. The CDR3 spells CASSGGLAGGPGTDTQYF. As DNA, the CDR3 is TGCGCCAGCAGCGGAGGGCTAGCGGGGGGGCCGGGCACAGATACGCAGTATTTT.

The V and J genes are TRBV24-1 and TRBJ2-1; 11 bases align to TRBD2. Trimming removed 3 bases from V and 8 bases from J; junction bases left unmatched: 14. The CDR3 runs 18 residues. The germline V gene has CDR1 KGHDR and CDR2 SFDVKD. Written as DNA, the CDR3 is TGTGCCACCAGTGATCGCTCGACGCTAGCGGGGGGCAACGATGAGCAGTTCTTC. It yields the protein CATSDRSTLAGGNDEQFF.

The chain recombines TRBV19 with TRBJ1-1; TRBD1 might be the D (5 bases). The germline V gene has CDR1 LNHDA and CDR2 SQIVND (reference sequence). This CDR3 is built from 15 residues. V lost 5 bases and J 1 base, leaving 14 bases between the germline ends. In nucleotides, the CDR3 is TGTGCCAGTAGTCTCTTTGGGGCGTCGAACACTGAAGCTTTCTTT. It encodes CASSLFGASNTEAFF.

A single count supports this clone. The chain uses TRBV11-1 and TRBJ2-1, with D perhaps matching TRBD1 (6 bases). This CDR3 comprises 13 residues. The ends were cut back, 4 bases at V and 6 bases at J, with 10 bases in the middle. Looked up from germline, CDR1 is SGHAT and CDR2 is FQDESV (reference sequence). CDR3 region: CASSYRVGNEQFF. The CDR3 nucleotides read TGTGCCAGCAGCTACAGGGTAGGCAATGAGCAGTTCTTC.

The chain recombines TRBV11-2 with TRBJ2-1; D is unresolved. The V and J ends lost 3 bases and 6 bases respectively, with 12 bases between them. Germline values: CDR1 SGHAT, CDR2 FQNNGV. The CDR3 contains 14 residues. The CDR3 is CASSFPTESNEQFF. In DNA, the CDR3 is TGTGCCAGCAGCTTCCCCACAGAAAGCAATGAGCAGTTCTTC.